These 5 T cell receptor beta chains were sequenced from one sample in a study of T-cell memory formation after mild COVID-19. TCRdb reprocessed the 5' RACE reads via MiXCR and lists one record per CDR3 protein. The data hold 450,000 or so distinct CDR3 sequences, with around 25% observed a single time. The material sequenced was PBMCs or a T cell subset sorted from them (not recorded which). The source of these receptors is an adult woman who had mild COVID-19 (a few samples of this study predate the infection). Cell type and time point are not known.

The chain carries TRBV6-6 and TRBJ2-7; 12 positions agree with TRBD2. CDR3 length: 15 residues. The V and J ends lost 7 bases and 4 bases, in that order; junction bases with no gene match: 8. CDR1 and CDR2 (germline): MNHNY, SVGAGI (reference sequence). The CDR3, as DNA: TGTGCCAGCACCTACTCGACTAGCGGGAGATACGAGCAGTACTTC. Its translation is CASTYSTSGRYEQYF.

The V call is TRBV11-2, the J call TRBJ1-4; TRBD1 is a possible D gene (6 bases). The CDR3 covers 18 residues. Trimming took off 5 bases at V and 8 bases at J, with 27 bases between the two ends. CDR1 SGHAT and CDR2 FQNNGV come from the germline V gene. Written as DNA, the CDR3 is TGTGCCAGCAGCGCCGTCCCGGGACATTTTCGCGGGGGAGAAAAACTGTTTTTT. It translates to CASSAVPGHFRGGEKLFF.

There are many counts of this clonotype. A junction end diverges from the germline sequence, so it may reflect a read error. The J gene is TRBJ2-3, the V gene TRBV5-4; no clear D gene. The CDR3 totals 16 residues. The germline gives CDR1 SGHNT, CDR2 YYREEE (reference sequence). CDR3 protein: CASSLGGMTSKDTQYF. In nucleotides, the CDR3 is TGTGCCAGCAGCTTGGGTGGCATGACGAGCAAAGATACGCAGTATTTT.

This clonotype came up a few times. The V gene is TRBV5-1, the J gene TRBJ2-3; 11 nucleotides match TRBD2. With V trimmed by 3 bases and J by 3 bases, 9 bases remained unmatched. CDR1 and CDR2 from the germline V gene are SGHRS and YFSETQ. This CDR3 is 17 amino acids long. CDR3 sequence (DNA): TGCGCCAGCAGCTCGGGACTAGCGGTGGAGGGGACAGATACGCAGTATTTT. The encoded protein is CASSSGLAVEGTDTQYF.

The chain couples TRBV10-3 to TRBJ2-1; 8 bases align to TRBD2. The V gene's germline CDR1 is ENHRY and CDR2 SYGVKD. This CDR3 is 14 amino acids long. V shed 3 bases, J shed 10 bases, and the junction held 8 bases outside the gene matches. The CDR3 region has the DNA TGTGCCATCAGTGACCCGGGACTAGATAACGAGCAGTTCTTC. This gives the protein CAISDPGLDNEQFF.